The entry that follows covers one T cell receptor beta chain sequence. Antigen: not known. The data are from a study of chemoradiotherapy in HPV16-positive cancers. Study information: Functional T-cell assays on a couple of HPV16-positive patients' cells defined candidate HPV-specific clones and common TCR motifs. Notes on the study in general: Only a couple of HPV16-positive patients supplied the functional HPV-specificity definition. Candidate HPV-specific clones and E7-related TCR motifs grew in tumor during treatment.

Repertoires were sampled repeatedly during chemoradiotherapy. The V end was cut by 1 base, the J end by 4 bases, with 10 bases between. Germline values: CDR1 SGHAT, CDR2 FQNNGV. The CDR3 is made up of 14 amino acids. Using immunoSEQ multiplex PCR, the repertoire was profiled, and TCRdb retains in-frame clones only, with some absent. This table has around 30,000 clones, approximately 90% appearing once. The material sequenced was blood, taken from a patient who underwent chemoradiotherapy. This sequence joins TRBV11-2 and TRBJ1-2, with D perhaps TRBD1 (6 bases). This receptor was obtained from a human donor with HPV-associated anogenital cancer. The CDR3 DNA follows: TGTGCCAGCAGCTTAGCACAGGGTCCCTATGGCTACACCTTC. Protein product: CASSLAQGPYGYTF.